This T cell receptor (beta chain) was observed in a study of T cell responses to AZD1222 COVID-19 vaccine. Study overall: Recipients boosted at about 4 weeks or about 12 weeks are pooled.

V was trimmed by 0 bases and J by 0 bases, leaving 8 bases between them. The CDR3 consists of 15 residues. Germline CDR1 is MGHRA and CDR2 is YSYEKL. Produced via immunoSEQ multiplex PCR; TCRdb's table is partial and in-frame only. The sample comprises about 120,000 clones, 88% of which are singletons, and roughly 4% rests with the top ten. Whole-study findings and limits: The span of vaccine-associated CD4 TCRs extended across spike, with dominance at 160-218 and 743-854. Spike-specific TCRs gained breadth and depth after people received two AZD1222 doses. Females made up more of the donors, who were largely white British, and clonal diversity may have come out too low.

Of note for this clone: Its target is unknown. Other DNA variants within this sample encode the same CDR3.

The sequencing used peripheral blood, collected on day 0 of AZD1222 vaccination. The chain couples TRBV4-1 to TRBJ1-1; unclear D gene. The source of this sequence is an adult in good health. CDR3 residues: CASSQDKYMNTEAFF. The CDR3 DNA sequence: TGCGCCAGCAGCCAAGATAAATATATGAACACTGAAGCTTTCTTT.